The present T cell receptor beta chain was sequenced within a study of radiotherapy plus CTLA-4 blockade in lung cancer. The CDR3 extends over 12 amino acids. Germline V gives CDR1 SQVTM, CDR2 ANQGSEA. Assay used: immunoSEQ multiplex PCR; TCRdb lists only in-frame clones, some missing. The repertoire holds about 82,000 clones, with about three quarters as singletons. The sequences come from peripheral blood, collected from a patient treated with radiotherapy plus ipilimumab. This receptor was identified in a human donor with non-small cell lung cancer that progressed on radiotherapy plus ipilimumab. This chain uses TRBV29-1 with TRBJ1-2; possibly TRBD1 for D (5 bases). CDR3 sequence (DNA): TGCATCGTGGGTGGGGGTAACTATGGCTACACCTTC. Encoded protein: CIVGGGNYGYTF. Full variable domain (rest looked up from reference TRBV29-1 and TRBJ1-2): SAVISQKPSRDICQRGTSLTIQCQVDSQVTMMFWYRQQPGQSLTLIATANQGSEATYESGFVIDKFPISRPNLTFSTLTVSNMSPEDSSIYLCIVGGGNYGYTFGSGTRLTVV.